This T cell receptor beta chain is from a study of T cell changes during pregnancy in multiple sclerosis. Method: immunoSEQ multiplex PCR; TCRdb's copy keeps in-frame clones and lacks some. The repertoire has about 76,000 clones, 80% to 95% of them found once; the top ten carry approximately 3.3%. Trimming left V 6 bases short and J 3 bases short, with 15 bases between. The germline V gene encodes CDR1 SGHAT and CDR2 FQNNGV. The CDR3 consists of 14 residues. This receptor was identified in a female donor in good health, enrolled as a control in a pregnancy study. The starting material was peripheral blood, obtained after pregnancy. The chain joins TRBV11-2 to TRBJ2-7; D perhaps matches TRBD1 (5 bases). The CDR3 bases are TGTGCCAGCAGGGTAAGGACAAACCGCTACGAGCAGTACTTC. Amino acids: CASRVRTNRYEQYF.